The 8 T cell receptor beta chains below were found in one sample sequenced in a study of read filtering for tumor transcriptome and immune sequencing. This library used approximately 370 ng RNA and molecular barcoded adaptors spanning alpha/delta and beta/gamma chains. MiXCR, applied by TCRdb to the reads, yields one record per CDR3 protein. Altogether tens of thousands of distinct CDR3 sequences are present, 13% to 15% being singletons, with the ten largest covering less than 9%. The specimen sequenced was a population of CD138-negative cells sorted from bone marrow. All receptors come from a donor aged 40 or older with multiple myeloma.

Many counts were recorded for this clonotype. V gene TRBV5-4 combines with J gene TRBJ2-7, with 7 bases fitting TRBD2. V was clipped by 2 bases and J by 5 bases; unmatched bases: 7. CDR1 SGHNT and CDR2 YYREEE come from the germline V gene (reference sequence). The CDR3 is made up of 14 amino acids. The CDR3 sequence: CASSFQREYHEQYF. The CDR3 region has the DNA TGTGCCAGCAGCTTCCAGCGGGAATACCACGAGCAGTACTTC.

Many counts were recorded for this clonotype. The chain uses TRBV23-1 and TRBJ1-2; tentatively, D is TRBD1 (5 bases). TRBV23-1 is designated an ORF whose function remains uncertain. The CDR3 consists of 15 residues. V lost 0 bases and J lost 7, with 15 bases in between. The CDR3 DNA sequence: TGCGCCAGCAGTCAATCGGGAACGGGACTTGGTGGCTACACCTTC. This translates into CASSQSGTGLGGYTF.

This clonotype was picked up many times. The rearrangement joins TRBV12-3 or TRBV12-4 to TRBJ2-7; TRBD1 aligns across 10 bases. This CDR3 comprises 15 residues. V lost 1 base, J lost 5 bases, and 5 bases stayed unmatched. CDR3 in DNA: TGTGCCAGCAGTTTAGTGGGACAGGGGTACGACGAGCAGTACTTC. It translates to CASSLVGQGYDEQYF.

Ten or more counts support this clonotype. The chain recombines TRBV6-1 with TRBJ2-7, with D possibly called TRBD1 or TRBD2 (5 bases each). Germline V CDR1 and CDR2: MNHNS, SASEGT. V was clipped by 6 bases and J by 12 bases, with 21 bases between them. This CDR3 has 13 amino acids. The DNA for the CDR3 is TGTGCCAGCAGGCTACCTGGGACGGAAGCAAGGTACTTC. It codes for CASRLPGTEARYF.

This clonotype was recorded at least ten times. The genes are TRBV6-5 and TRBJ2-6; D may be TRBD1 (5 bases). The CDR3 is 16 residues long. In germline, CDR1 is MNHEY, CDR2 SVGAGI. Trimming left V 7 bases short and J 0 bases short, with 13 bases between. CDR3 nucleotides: TGTGCCAGCAAAGGTACAGGCCGCTCTGGGGCCAACGTCCTGACTTTC. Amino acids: CASKGTGRSGANVLTF.

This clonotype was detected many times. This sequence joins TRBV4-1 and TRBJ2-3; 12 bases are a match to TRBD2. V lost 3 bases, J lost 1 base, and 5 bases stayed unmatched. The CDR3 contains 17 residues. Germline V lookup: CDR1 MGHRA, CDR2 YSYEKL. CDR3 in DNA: TGCGCCAGCAGCCACGGACTAGCGGGGTCCCGCACAGATACGCAGTATTTT. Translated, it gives CASSHGLAGSRTDTQYF.

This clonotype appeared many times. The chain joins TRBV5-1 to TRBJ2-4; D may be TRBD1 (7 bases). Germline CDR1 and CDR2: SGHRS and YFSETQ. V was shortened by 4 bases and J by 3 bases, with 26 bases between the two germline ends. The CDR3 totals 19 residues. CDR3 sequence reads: CASSPGGARGATGKNIQYF. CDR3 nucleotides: TGCGCCAGCAGCCCGGGTGGGGCCAGGGGGGCTACTGGCAAAAACATTCAGTACTTC. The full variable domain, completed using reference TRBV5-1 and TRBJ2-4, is KAGVTQTPRYLIKTRGQQVTLSCSPISGHRSVSWYQQTPGQGLQFLFEYFSETQRNKGNFPGRFSGRQFSNSRSEMNVSTLELGDSALYLCASSPGGARGATGKNIQYFGAGTRLSVL.

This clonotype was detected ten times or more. CDR3: CASSPQGAIYEQYF. The CDR3 coding sequence is TGTGCCAGCAGCCCACAGGGGGCGATCTACGAGCAGTACTTC. The chain joins TRBV3-1 to TRBJ2-7; 9 nucleotides line up with TRBD1. Germline lookup yields CDR1 LGHDT and CDR2 YNNKEL (reference sequence). This CDR3 is built from 14 residues. The junction had 4 bases not matched to a gene; V was cut back by 4 bases and J by 3 bases.